Sequencing of this TCR beta chain was carried out in a study of blood T cell repertoires in COVID-19. Across the whole study: T cells, B-cell-depleted T cells, or PBMCs supplied cDNA or gDNA.

The data were produced by immunoSEQ multiplex PCR, yet TCRdb's version contains in-frame clones alone and is incomplete. The data hold about 120,000 clones, with around 77% observed a single time. Sequenced input: peripheral blood. This receptor was identified in a man in his sixties with active or convalescent COVID-19.

The CDR3 loop reads CASSLRQGRGETQYF. The CDR3 coding sequence is TGTGCCAGCAGCTTACGACAGGGTCGGGGAGAGACCCAGTACTTC. The chain is built from TRBV7-2 and TRBJ2-5; 7 bases are a match to TRBD1. The CDR3 is 15 amino acids. The V and J ends lost 2 bases and 4 bases, in that order; junction bases with no gene match: 7. CDR1 and CDR2 (germline): SGHTA, FQGNSA. Full variable domain (outside the CDR3, taken from reference TRBV7-2 and TRBJ2-5): GAGVSQSPSNKVTEKGKDVELRCDPISGHTALYWYRQSLGQGLEFLIYFQGNSAPDKSGLPSDRFSAERTGGSVSTLTIQRTQQEDSAVYLCASSLRQGRGETQYFGPGTRLLVL.